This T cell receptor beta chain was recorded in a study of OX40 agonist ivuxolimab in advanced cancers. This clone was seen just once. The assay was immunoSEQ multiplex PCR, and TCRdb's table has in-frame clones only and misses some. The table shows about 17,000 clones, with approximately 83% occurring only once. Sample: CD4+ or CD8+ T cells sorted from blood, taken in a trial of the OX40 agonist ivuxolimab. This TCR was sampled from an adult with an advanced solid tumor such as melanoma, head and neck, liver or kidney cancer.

DNA of the CDR3: TGTGCCTGGGGGATCGGGCCCATCCATAATTCACCCCTCCACTTT. Translated: CAWGIGPIHNSPLHF. The rearrangement uses TRBV30 and TRBJ1-6; D gene uncertain. Trimming cost V 5 bases and J 5 bases, with 16 bases left between them. The CDR3 covers 15 residues. Germline V gene data show CDR1 as GTSNPN and CDR2 as SVGIG (reference sequence). The entire variable domain, with the rest obtained from reference TRBV30 and TRBJ1-6, is as follows: SQTIHQWPATLVQPVGSPLSLECTVEGTSNPNLYWYRQAAGRGLQLLFYSVGIGQISSEVPQNLSASRPQDRQFILSSKKLLLSDSGFYLCAWGIGPIHNSPLHFGNGTRLTVT.